This T cell receptor (beta chain) comes out of a study of CD8+ T cells in alopecia areata. Background on the study: Each of the treated patients was given oral tofacitinib, 5 to 10 mg twice daily, for moderate-to-severe alopecia areata.

A few counts support this clone. Its specificity is not known. This CDR3 is built from 12 residues. The V gene lost 10 bases and the J gene lost 8 bases, with 17 bases spanning the gap. Looked up from germline, CDR1 is MNHNS and CDR2 is SASEGT. General study points: In scalp, tofacitinib significantly decreased clonality and expanded CD8+ clones among the top 100. On tofacitinib, scalp and blood still held many of the expanded lesional clones.

Sample treatment: oral pan-JAK inhibitor, 5-10 mg twice daily. Following RNA extraction, reverse transcription yielded cDNA that acted as the sequencing template. The assay was immunoSEQ multiplex PCR, and TCRdb's table has in-frame clones only and misses some. The top ten clones hold 0.48% of a sample with approximately 220,000 clones, more than 30% of them seen once. Sequencing was performed on CD4+ T cells sorted from blood, taken around week 30, from a patient treated with tofacitinib. The TCR was taken from a human donor with alopecia areata. V gene TRBV6-1 combines with J gene TRBJ1-1; D is perhaps TRBD1 (6 bases). The CDR3 reads CAIAQGSGEAFF. The CDR3 nucleotides read TGTGCCATCGCGCAGGGGTCTGGGGAAGCTTTCTTT.